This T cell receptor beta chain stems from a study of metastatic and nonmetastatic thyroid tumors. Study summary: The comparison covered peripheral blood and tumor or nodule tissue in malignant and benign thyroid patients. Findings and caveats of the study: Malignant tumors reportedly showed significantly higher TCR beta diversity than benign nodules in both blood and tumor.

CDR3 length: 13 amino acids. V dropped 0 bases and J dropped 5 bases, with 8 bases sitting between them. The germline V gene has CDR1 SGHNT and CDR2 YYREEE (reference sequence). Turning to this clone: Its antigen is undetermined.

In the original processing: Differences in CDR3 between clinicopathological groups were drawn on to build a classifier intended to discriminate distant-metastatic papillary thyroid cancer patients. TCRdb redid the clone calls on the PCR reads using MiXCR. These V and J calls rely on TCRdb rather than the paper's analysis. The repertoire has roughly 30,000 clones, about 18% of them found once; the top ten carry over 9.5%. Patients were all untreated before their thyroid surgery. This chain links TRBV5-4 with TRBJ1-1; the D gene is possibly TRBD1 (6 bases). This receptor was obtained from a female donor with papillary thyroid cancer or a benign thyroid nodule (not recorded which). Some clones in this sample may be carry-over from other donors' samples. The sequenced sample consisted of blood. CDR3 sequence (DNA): TGTGCCAGCAGCTTGGCAGGGGATACTGAAGCTTTCTTT. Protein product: CASSLAGDTEAFF.